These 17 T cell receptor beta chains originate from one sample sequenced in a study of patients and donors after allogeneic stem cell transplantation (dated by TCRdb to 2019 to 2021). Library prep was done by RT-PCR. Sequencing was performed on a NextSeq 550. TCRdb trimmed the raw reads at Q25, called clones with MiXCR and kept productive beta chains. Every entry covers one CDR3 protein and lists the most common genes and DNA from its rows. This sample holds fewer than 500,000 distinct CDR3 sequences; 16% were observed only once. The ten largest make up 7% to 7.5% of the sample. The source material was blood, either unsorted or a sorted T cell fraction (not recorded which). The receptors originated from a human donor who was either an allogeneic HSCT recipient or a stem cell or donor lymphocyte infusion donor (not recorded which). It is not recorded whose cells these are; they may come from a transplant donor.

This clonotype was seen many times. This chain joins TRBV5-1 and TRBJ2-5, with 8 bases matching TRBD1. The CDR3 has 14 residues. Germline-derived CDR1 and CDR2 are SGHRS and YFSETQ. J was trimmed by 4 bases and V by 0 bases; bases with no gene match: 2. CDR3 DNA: TGCGCCAGCAGCTTGGTCGACAGGGGAGAGACCCAGTACTTC. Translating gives CASSLVDRGETQYF.

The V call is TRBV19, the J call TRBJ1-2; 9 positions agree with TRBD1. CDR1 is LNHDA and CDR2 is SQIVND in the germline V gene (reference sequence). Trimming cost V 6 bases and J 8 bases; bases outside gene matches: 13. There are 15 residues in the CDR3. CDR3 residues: CASSLGDRAGGGYTF. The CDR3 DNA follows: TGTGCCAGTAGCCTTGGGGACAGGGCAGGAGGAGGCTACACCTTC.

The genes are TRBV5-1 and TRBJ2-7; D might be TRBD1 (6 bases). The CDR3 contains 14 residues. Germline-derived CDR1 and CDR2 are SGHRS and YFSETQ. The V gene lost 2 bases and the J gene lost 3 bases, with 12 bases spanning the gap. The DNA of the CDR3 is TGCGCCAGCAGCTTAGAAGGACAGAACTACGAGCAGTACTTC. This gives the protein CASSLEGQNYEQYF.

CDR3 in amino acids: CASTPVDSSNYGYTF. Here the CDR3 DNA reads TGCGCCAGCACACCCGTCGACAGCTCCAACTATGGCTACACCTTC. The chain recombines TRBV4-1 with TRBJ1-2; TRBD1 might be the D (5 bases). CDR1 and CDR2 (germline): MGHRA, YSYEKL. The CDR3 runs to 15 residues. Trimming cost V 7 bases and J 2 bases, with 17 bases left between them.

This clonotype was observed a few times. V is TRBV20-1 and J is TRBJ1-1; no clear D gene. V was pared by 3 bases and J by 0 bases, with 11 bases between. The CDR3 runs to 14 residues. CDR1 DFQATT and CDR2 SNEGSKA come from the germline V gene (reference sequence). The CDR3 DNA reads TGCAGTGCTAGCCTCACTAGGATGAACACTGAAGCTTTCTTT. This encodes CSASLTRMNTEAFF.

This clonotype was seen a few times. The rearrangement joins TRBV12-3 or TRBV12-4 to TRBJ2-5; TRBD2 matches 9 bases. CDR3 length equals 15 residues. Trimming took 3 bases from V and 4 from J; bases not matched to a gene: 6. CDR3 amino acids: CASSFSGGIRETQYF. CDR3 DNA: TGTGCCAGCAGTTTCAGCGGGGGGATACGAGAGACCCAGTACTTC.

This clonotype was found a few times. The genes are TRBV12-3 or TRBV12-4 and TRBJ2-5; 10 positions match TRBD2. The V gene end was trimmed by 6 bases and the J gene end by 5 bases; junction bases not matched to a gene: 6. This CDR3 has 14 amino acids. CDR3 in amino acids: CASRPSGGAETQYF. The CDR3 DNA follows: TGTGCCAGCAGACCGAGCGGGGGGGCGGAGACCCAGTACTTC.

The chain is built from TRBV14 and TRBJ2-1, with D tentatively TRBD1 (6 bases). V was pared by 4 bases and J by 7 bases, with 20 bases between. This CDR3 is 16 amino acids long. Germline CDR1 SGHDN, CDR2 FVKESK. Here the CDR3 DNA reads TGTGCCAGCAGCCTGCCGGGGCAGGGGAAAAGGAATGAGCAGTTCTTC. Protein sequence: CASSLPGQGKRNEQFF.

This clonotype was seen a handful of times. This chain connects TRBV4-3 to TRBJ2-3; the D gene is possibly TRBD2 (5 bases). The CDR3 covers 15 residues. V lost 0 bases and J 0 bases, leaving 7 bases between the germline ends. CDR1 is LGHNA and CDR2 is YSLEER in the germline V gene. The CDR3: CASSQEADSTDTQYF. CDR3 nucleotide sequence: TGCGCCAGCAGCCAAGAAGCGGACAGCACAGATACGCAGTATTTT.

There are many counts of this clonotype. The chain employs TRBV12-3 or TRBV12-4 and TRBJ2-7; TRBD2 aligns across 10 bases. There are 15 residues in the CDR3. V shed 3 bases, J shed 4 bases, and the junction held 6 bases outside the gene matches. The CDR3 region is CASSFSSGRTYEQYF. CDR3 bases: TGTGCCAGCAGTTTTTCTAGCGGGAGAACGTACGAGCAGTACTTC.

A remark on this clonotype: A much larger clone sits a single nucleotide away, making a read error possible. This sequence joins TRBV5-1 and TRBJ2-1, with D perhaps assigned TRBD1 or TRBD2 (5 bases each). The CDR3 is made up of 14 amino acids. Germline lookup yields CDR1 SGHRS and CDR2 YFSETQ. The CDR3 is CASGASGGYNELFF. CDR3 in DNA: TGCGCCAGCGGGGCGAGTGGGGGATACAATGAGCTGTTCTTC.

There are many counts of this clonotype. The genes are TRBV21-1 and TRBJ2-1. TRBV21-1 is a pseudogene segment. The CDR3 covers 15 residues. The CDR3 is CASSKDGGSYNEQFF. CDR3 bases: TGTGCCAGCAGCAAAGACGGTGGCTCCTACAATGAGCAGTTCTTC.

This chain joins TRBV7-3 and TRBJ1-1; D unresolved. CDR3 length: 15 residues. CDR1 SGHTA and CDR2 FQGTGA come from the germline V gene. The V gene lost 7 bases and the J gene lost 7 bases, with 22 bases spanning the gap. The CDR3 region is CASINYTEDDGEAFF. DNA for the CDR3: TGTGCCAGCATCAACTACACAGAGGACGACGGTGAAGCTTTCTTT.

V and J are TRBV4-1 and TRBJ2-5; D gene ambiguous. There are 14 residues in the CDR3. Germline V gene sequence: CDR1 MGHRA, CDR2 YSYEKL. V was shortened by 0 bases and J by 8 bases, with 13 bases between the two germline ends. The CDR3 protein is CASSQDGPWRTQYF. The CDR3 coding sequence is TGCGCCAGCAGCCAAGATGGACCGTGGAGAACCCAGTACTTC.

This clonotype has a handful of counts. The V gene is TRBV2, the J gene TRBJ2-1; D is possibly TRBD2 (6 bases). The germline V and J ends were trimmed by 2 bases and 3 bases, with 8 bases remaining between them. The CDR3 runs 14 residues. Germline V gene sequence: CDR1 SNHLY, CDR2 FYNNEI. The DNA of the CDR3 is TGTGCCAGCAGTGAACTAGCGTACTACAATGAGCAGTTCTTC. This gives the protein CASSELAYYNEQFF.

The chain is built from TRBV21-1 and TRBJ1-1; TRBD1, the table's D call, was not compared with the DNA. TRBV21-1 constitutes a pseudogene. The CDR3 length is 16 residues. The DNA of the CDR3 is TGTGCCAGCAGCAAAGTGCCAGGGGTGGTGAACACTGAAGCTTTCTTT. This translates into CASSKVPGVVNTEAFF.

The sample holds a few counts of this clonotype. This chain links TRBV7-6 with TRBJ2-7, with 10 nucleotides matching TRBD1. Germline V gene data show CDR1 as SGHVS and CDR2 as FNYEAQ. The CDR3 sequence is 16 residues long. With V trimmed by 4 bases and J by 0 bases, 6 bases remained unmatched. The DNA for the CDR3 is TGTGCCAGCAGCTCCGACAGGGGGCCTTCCTCCTACGAGCAGTACTTC. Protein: CASSSDRGPSSYEQYF.